The text below deals with one T cell receptor beta chain. The antigen is unknown. The record originates from a study of CD8 T cells in Susac syndrome. The overall study: Patients with Susac syndrome, at blood draw, were therapy-naive, on corticosteroids, or on intravenous immunoglobulin alone.

cDNA came from roughly 0.5 to 1 ug RNA primed by random hexamers. Amplification of TCR beta CDR3 across 54 Vbeta and 13 Jbeta was performed with immunoSEQ multiplex PCR. TCRdb used MiXCR to reprocess the immunoSEQ multiplex PCR reads, holding one entry per CDR3 protein. The sample holds 200,000 to 300,000 distinct CDR3 sequences; approximately 95% are singletons and the top ten take approximately 0.1%. Study results and limitations: The study's TCR sequencing and HLA analysis covered a relatively small number of individuals, and the study acknowledged this. Susac syndrome CD4+ T cell repertoires showed no clonal expansion.

The CDR3 totals 16 residues. Germline V gives CDR1 DFQATT, CDR2 SNEGSKA (reference sequence). With V trimmed by 1 base and J by 6 bases, 12 bases remained unmatched. Sequenced input: CD4+ T cells from PBMCs. This receptor was obtained from a human donor with Susac syndrome. The V and J genes are TRBV20-1 and TRBJ1-5, with TRBD1 matching over 7 bases. CDR3 in DNA: TGCAGTGCTAGAGTTCCTCAGGACAGGACTGGTCAGCCCCAGCATTTT. It specifies CSARVPQDRTGQPQHF.